Shown below are 6 T cell receptor beta chains from a single sample sequenced in a study of T cells in Graves' hyperthyroidism and ophthalmopathy. TCR beta CDR3 region amplification was performed from RNA transcripts. Researchers ran a first-round RT-PCR on the TCR CDR3 using the HTBI primer set. TCRdb independently ran MiXCR on the multiplex PCR reads; one entry per CDR3 protein. The sample includes 450,000 to 700,000 distinct CDR3 sequences, roughly 50% seen only once; the top ten take over 15%. Sequencing input: peripheral blood or thyroid tissue (not recorded which). The receptor set was obtained from an adult woman with Graves' disease, either hyperthyroidism or ophthalmopathy (not recorded which).

A word on this clonotype: The germline gene is not matched at one end of the junction; a read error may be the cause. V is TRBV7-9 and J is TRBJ2-7; TRBD2 might be the D (6 bases). CDR1 is SEHNR and CDR2 is FQNEAQ in the germline V gene (reference sequence). This CDR3 contains 16 residues. The CDR3 region is CASSLASGTGLTGQYF. For the CDR3, the DNA is TGCGCCAGCAGCTTGGCCTCCGGTACAGGACTAACGGGGCAGTACTTC. The complete variable domain, with remaining parts taken from reference TRBV7-9 and TRBJ2-7, reads DTGVSQNPRHKITKRGQNVTFRCDPISEHNRLYWYRQTLGQGPEFLTYFQNEAQLEKSRLLSDRFSAERPKGSFSTLEIQRTEQGDSAMYLCASSLASGTGLTGQYFGPGTRLTVT.

Comments on this clonotype: This likely comes from a read error, as the CDR3 has no conserved phenylalanine or tryptophan at its end. The DNA is left out, because the CDR3 cannot be placed on it with certainty; the CDR3 is given as TCRdb lists it. The V and J genes are TRBV30 and TRBJ2-6. The CDR3 is 15 amino acids long, termini counted. CDR1 and CDR2 from the germline V gene are GTSNPN and SVGIG (reference sequence). This CDR3 is CAWGVSSSGANVLRI.

At least ten counts were recorded for this clonotype. The rearrangement links TRBV20-1 to TRBJ2-7; TRBD1 matches 8 bases. Unmatched junction bases numbered 8, after V lost 3 bases and J lost 4 bases. CDR3 size: 14 residues. Per germline, CDR1 DFQATT and CDR2 SNEGSKA (reference sequence). Written as DNA, the CDR3 is TGCAGTGCTAGGGTTGGACAGGGCGGGTACGAGCAGTACTTC. Its translation: CSARVGQGGYEQYF.

Ten or more counts support this clonotype. V usage is TRBV5-8 and J usage is TRBJ1-3; the D gene is possibly TRBD1 (5 bases). From germline, CDR1 is SGHTS and CDR2 YDEGEE. The CDR3 is 15 amino acids. V shed 3 bases and J shed 5 bases, with 15 bases lying between them. The CDR3, as DNA: TGTGCCAGCAGCTGGGGGGGACCGCTCCGAAACACCATATATTTT. This encodes CASSWGGPLRNTIYF. The full variable domain, in which reference TRBV5-8 and TRBJ1-3 provide the parts outside the CDR3, is EAGVTQSPTHLIKTRGQQATLRCSPISGHTSVYWYQQALGLGLQFLLWYDEGEERNRGNFPPRFSGRQFPNYSSELNVNALELEDSALYLCASSWGGPLRNTIYFGEGSWLTVV.

The sample holds many counts of this clonotype. The rearrangement joins TRBV7-8 to TRBJ2-6; D might be TRBD2 (6 bases). V was trimmed by 5 bases and J by 4 bases, leaving 18 bases between them. Germline V CDR1 and CDR2: SGHVS, FQNEAQ. This CDR3 comprises 17 residues. CDR3 coding DNA: TGTGCCAGCAGCCCCCCCTGGGGGGACGCCGGGGCCAACGTCCTGACTTTC. It specifies CASSPPWGDAGANVLTF.

The genes are TRBV18 and TRBJ1-1, with no clear D. The CDR3 is 14 residues long. Trimming stripped 3 bases from V and 0 bases from J, with 8 bases between. The germline V gene encodes CDR1 KGHSH and CDR2 LQKENI. As DNA, the CDR3 is TGTGCCAGCTCACCTGTACGGGTGAACACTGAAGCTTTCTTT. It specifies CASSPVRVNTEAFF.